The source of this T cell receptor beta chain is a study of shared clonotypes between healthy human individuals. On the study more broadly: Three plates were used per donor for CD4 naive, three for CD4 memory, two for CD8 naive and one for CD8 memory.

The repertoire was sequenced with immunoSEQ multiplex PCR; TCRdb's copy has only in-frame clones and lacks some. Here the sample spans over a million clones, approximately 98.5% being singletons. The sample was naive CD4+ T cells sorted from blood. Stated subset: CD45RA+ positively selected. This receptor was taken from a man younger than 40 in good health.

CDR3 sequence (DNA): TGTGCCAGCAGCATAGGGGCCCAGAACACTGAAGCTTTCTTT. Protein: CASSIGAQNTEAFF. The chain employs TRBV5-4 and TRBJ1-1; possibly TRBD1 for D (5 bases). Trimming left V 4 bases short and J 1 base short, with 11 bases between. The CDR3 totals 14 residues. Germline V CDR1 and CDR2: SGHNT, YYREEE (reference sequence).